Sequencing of this T cell receptor (beta chain) was carried out in a study of blood T cell repertoires in COVID-19. Study-level background: Researchers got acute and convalescent COVID-19 samples from the United States, Italy and Spain. In each case, the material was cDNA or gDNA derived from T cells, B-cell-depleted T cells, or PBMCs.

The CDR3 runs 12 residues. Trimming stripped 5 bases from V and 11 bases from J, with 15 bases between. CDR1 and CDR2 from the germline V gene are LGHDT and YNNKEL (reference sequence). The assay was immunoSEQ multiplex PCR, and TCRdb's table has in-frame clones only and misses some. The profile shows 200,000 or so clones, around 84% of them singletons. The receptor's source is a woman in her fifties or sixties who had recovered from COVID-19. Sequencing was carried out using peripheral blood. V gene TRBV3-1 (or the pseudogene TRBV3-2) combines with J gene TRBJ1-1; D possibly corresponds to TRBD1 (6 bases). The chain's CDR3 is CASSAQGTDAFF. The DNA for the CDR3 is TGTGCCAGCAGCGCCCAGGGGACGGACGCTTTCTTT.